This TCR beta chain was identified during a study of regulatory T cells in long-lasting Graves disease. To make TCR beta libraries, researchers used iRepertoire HTBI primers and Arm-PCR of CDR3 regions. TCRdb recomputed calls from the multiplex PCR reads with MiXCR, one row per CDR3 protein. This sample has 400,000 to 650,000 distinct CDR3 sequences, with 16% found just once. The sample holds a few counts of this clonotype. Regarding time point: newly diagnosed GD, antithyroid drugs for less than 3 months. Preparation of the TCR library used RNA extracted from PBMCs. It was American Thyroid Association guidelines that determined Graves' disease diagnosis. The CDR3 is made up of 16 amino acids. Germline values: CDR1 DFQATT, CDR2 SNEGSKA (reference sequence). With 1 base clipped from V and 4 bases from J, the junction kept 7 bases outside the gene matches. These records were also assigned to another study, of T cells in Graves' hyperthyroidism and ophthalmopathy.

The chain uses TRBV20-1 and TRBJ2-1; 10 bases agree with TRBD2. This TCR came from a woman aged 40-60 years with Graves disease. Here the sequenced sample was peripheral blood mononuclear cells (PBMCs), taken at new diagnosis, from a patient treated with antithyroid drugs. This CDR3 is CSARGSGGEAYNEQFF. The CDR3 region has the DNA TGCAGTGCTAGAGGGAGCGGGGGGGAAGCTTACAATGAGCAGTTCTTC.